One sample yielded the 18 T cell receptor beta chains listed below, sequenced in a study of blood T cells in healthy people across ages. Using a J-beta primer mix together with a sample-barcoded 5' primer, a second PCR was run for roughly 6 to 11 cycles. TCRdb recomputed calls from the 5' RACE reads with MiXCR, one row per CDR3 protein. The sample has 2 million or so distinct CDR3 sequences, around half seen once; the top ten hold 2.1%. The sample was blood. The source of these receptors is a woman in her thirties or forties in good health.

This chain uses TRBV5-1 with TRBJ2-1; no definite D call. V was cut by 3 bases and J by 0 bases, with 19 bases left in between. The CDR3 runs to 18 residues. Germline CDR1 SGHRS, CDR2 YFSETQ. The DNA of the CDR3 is TGCGCCAGCAGCTCTCGATCCAGGCAGACCCGCTCCTACAATGAGCAGTTCTTC. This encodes CASSSRSRQTRSYNEQFF. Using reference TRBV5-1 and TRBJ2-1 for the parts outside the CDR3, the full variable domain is KAGVTQTPRYLIKTRGQQVTLSCSPISGHRSVSWYQQTPGQGLQFLFEYFSETQRNKGNFPGRFSGRQFSNSRSEMNVSTLELGDSALYLCASSSRSRQTRSYNEQFFGPGTRLTVL.

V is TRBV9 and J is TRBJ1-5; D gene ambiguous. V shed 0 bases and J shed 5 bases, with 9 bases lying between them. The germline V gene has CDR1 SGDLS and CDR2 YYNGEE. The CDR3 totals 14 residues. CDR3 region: CASSVVQLDQPQHF. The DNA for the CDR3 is TGTGCCAGCAGCGTAGTTCAGCTTGATCAGCCCCAGCATTTT.

The CDR3 region is CASSLLNGWTEEGKLFF. CDR3 bases: TGTGCCAGCAGCTTACTCAACGGATGGACCGAAGAAGGAAAACTGTTTTTT. This chain uses TRBV7-9 with TRBJ1-4; no reliable D call. Trimming removed 2 bases from V and 10 bases from J, with 23 bases in between. This CDR3 region has 17 residues. Per the germline V gene, CDR1 is SEHNR and CDR2 is FQNEAQ (reference sequence).

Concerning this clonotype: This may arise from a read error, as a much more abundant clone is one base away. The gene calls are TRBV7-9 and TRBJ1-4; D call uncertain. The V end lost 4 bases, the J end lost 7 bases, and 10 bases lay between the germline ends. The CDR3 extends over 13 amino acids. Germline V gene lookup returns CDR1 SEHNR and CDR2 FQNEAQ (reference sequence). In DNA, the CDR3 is TGTGCCAGCAGCTGCGGGAGGCTTGAAAAACTGTTTTTT. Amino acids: CASSCGRLEKLFF.

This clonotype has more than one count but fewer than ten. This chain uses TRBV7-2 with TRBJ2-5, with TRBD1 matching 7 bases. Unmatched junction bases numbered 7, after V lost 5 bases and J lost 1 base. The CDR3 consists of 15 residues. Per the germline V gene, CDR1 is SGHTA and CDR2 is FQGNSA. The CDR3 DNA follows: TGTGCCAGCAGCCCGGGGACAGCAATCCAAGAGACCCAGTACTTC. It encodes CASSPGTAIQETQYF.

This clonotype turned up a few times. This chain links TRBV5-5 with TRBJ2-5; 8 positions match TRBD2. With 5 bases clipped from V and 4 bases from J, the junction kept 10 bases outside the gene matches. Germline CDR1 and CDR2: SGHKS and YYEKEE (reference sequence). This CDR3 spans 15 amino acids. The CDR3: CASSSGGVRTETQYF. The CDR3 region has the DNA TGTGCCAGCAGTTCGGGGGGGGTCAGGACAGAGACCCAGTACTTC.

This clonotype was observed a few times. CDR3 in DNA: TGTGCCAGCAGTAGGGGCAGAGGAGATACGCAGTATTTT. This sequence encodes CASSRGRGDTQYF. This rearrangement joins TRBV12-3 or TRBV12-4 to TRBJ2-3; tentatively, D is TRBD1 (5 bases). This CDR3 region has 13 residues. Trimming left V 5 bases short and J 5 bases short, with 11 bases between.

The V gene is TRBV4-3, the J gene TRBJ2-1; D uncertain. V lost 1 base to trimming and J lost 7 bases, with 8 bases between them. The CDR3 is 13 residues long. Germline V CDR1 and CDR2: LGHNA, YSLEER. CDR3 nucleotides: TGCGCCAGCAGCCAAGTCCCCGTTAATGAGCAGTTCTTC. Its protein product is CASSQVPVNEQFF.

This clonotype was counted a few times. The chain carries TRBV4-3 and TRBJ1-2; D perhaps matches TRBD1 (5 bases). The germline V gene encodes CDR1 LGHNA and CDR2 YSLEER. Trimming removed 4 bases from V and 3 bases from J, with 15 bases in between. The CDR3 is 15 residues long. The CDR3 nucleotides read TGCGCCAGCAGCCCGATTACCGGGGCAGACTATGGCTACACCTTC. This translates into CASSPITGADYGYTF.

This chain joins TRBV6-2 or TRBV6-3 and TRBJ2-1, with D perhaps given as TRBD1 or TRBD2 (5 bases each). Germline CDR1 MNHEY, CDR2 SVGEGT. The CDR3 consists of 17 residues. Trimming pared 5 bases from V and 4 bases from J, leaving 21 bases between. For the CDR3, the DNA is TGTGCCAGCAGTGTCCCCCGTTTGGGGACCCCTTACAATGAGCAGTTCTTC. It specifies CASSVPRLGTPYNEQFF.

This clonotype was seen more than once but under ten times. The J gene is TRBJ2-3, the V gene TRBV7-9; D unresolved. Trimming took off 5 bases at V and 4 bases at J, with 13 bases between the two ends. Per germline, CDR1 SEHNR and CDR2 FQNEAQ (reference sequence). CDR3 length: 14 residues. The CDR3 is CASSTATSPDTQYF. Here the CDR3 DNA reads TGTGCCAGCAGCACAGCGACAAGCCCAGATACGCAGTATTTT.

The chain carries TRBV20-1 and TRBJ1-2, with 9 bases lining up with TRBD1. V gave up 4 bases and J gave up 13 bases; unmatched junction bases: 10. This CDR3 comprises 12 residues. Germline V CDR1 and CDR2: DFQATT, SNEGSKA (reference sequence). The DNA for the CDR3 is TGCAGTGCTACACTCACAGGGGGCGATTCCACCTTC. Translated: CSATLTGGDSTF.

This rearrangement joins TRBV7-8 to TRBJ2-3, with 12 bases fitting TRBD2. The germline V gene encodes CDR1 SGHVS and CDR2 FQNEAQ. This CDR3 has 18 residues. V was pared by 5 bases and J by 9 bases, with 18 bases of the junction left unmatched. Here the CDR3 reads CASSPYIGASGGVETQYF. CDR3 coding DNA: TGTGCCAGCAGCCCCTATATTGGGGCTAGCGGGGGGGTAGAGACGCAGTATTTT.

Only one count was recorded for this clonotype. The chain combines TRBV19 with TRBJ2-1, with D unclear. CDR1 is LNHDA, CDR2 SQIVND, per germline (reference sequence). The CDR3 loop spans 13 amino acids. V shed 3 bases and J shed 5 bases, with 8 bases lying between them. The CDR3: CASSMALHNEQFF. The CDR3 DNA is TGTGCCAGTAGTATGGCCCTTCACAATGAGCAGTTCTTC.

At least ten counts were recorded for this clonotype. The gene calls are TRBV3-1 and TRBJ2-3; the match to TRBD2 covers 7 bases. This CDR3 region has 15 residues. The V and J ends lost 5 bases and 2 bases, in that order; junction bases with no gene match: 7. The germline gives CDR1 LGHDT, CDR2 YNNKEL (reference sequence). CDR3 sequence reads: CASSSIGGYTDTQYF. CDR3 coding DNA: TGTGCCAGCAGCTCCATCGGGGGGTACACAGATACGCAGTATTTT.

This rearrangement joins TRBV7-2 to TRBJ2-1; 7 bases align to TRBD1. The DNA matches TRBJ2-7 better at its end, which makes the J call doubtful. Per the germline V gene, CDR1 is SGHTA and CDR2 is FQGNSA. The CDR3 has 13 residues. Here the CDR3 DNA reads TGTGCCAGCAGCGCACAGGGGTACAATGAGCAGTACTTC. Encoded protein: CASSAQGYNEQYF.

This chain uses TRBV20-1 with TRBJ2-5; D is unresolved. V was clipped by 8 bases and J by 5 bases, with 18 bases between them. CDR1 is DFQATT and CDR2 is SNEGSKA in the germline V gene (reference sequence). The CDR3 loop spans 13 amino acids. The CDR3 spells CSTQEGFSETQYF. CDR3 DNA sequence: TGCAGTACCCAAGAAGGGTTCAGCGAGACCCAGTACTTC.

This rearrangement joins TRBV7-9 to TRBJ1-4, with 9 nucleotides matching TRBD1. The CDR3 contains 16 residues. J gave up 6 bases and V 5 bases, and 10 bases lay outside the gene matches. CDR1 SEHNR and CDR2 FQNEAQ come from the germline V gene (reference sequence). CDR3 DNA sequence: TGTGCCAGCAGCCACTCCCGGGACAGGGTAGATGAAAAACTGTTTTTT. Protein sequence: CASSHSRDRVDEKLFF.